Sequencing of this T cell receptor (beta chain) was carried out in a study of T cells in Graves' hyperthyroidism and ophthalmopathy. The CDR3 runs to 16 residues. Germline V gene data show CDR1 as SSHAT and CDR2 as FNYEAQ (reference sequence). The source material, RNA transcripts, was used to amplify TCR beta CDR3 regions. In the first-round RT-PCR of the TCR CDR3, the HTBI primer set was used. TCRdb re-called the multiplex PCR reads with MiXCR, one entry per CDR3 protein. Of a few hundred thousand distinct CDR3 sequences listed, about 15% were seen once; the top ten hold around 7.8%. This clonotype was seen ten or more times. Its antigen is still unknown. One end of the junction fails to match germline, which may point to a read error. When ophthalmopathy did not progress within 18 months, Graves' hyperthyroidism was considered stable. Patients were excluded because of uncontrolled infection, other autoimmune disease, pregnancy or lactation.

Overall study findings and caveats: A model of 13 V-J pairs discriminated ophthalmopathy from stable hyperthyroidism. Most thyroid clonotypes expanded above 0.001 appeared in blood too.

Sequenced material: blood. The source of this sequence is a woman in her twenties or thirties with Graves' hyperthyroidism. The chain uses TRBV7-7 and TRBJ2-2, with D maybe TRBD1 (6 bases). DNA for the CDR3: TGTGCTAGCAGCTTGCAACCGGGACAGAACACCGGGGAGCTGTTTTTT. Translation gives CASSLQPGQNTGELFF.